Listed below are T cell receptor beta chains from one sample, sequenced in a study of shared clonotypes between healthy human individuals. Sequencing was performed with immunoSEQ multiplex PCR; in TCRdb, only in-frame clones are kept and a portion is missing. The sample contains about 2.1 million clones, 85% to 95% of which appear only once. The material sequenced was naive CD8+ T cells from PBMCs. Source of these receptors: a man aged 18 to 30 in good health. Some clones in this sample may be carry-over from other donors' samples. The CDR3 runs from the conserved cysteine through the conserved F or W. Fields, in order: J gene, V gene, clone size, D gene, CDR3 DNA, CDR3 protein. D genes are given only for firm matches. Size values are once, few and many counts, or a class for expanded clones, and some rows have none.

J: TRBJ2-1
V: TRBV11-2
size: .
D: TRBD1
DNA: TGTGCCAGCAGCACGGACAGGGCTAGCTCCTACAATGAGCAGTTCTTC
CDR3: CASSTDRASSYNEQFF

J: TRBJ2-7
V: TRBV7-2
size: .
D: .
DNA: TGTGCCAGCAGCTTAGGACTCGCCCCCTACGAGCAGTACTTC
CDR3: CASSLGLAPYEQYF

J: TRBJ2-7
V: TRBV29-1
size: .
D: .
DNA: TGCAGCGTCCTGGGCCCTAGGGGAGAGCAGTACTTC
CDR3: CSVLGPRGEQYF

J: TRBJ1-1
V: TRBV27
size: .
D: .
DNA: TGTGCCAGCAGTTTACGGGAATCGGCCTACACTGAAGCTTTCTTT
CDR3: CASSLRESAYTEAFF

J: TRBJ1-1
V: TRBV7-9
size: few
D: .
DNA: TGTGCCAGCAGCCCTACAGGGTACACTGAAGCTTTCTTT
CDR3: CASSPTGYTEAFF

J: TRBJ2-7
V: TRBV7-9
size: .
D: TRBD2
DNA: TGTGCCAGCAGCTTAGGTCCTAGCGGGAGGGCAGACGAGCAGTACTTC
CDR3: CASSLGPSGRADEQYF

J: TRBJ2-4
V: TRBV6-5
size: .
D: .
DNA: TGTGCCAGCAGTTACCGCCTCGGGGGAAACATTCAGTACTTC
CDR3: CASSYRLGGNIQYF

J: TRBJ2-1
V: TRBV4-3
size: once
D: .
DNA: TGCGCCAGCAGCCAAGATGGTGACACAAACAATGAGCAGTTCTTC
CDR3: CASSQDGDTNNEQFF

J: TRBJ2-7
V: TRBV28
size: .
D: .
DNA: TGTGCCAGCAGTTCCCGGACAGCACCATACGAGCAGTACTTC
CDR3: CASSSRTAPYEQYF

J: TRBJ2-2
V: TRBV4-1
size: .
D: .
DNA: TGCGCCAGCAGCCGCAACCCACAGGACCTGTTTTTT
CDR3: CASSRNPQDLFF

J: TRBJ2-7
V: TRBV28
size: .
D: .
DNA: TGTGCCAGCAGACCGGTACGGATCTACGAGCAGTACTTC
CDR3: CASRPVRIYEQYF

J: TRBJ1-2
V: TRBV10-3
size: once
D: .
DNA: TGTGCCATCAGTGATACCGACAGGACATACTATGGCTACACCTTC
CDR3: CAISDTDRTYYGYTF

J: TRBJ2-5
V: TRBV15
size: .
D: .
DNA: TGTGCCACCAGCTCCCTTGAGAAGGTACAGGGCGTCTCAGAGACCCAGTACTTC
CDR3: CATSSLEKVQGVSETQYF

J: TRBJ2-7
V: TRBV6-6
size: .
D: TRBD2
DNA: TGTGCCAGCAGCGGACTAGCGGGAGTCCACTCCTACGAGCAGTACTTC
CDR3: CASSGLAGVHSYEQYF

J: TRBJ2-3
V: TRBV7-9
size: .
D: .
DNA: TGTGCCAGCAGCTTAGCTGCCGGTACGCAGTATTTT
CDR3: CASSLAAGTQYF

J: TRBJ2-1
V: TRBV6-5
size: .
D: .
DNA: TGTGCCAGCAGTTGGACCTATTCTATGGTGAATGAGCAGTTCTTC
CDR3: CASSWTYSMVNEQFF

J: TRBJ2-2
V: TRBV7-9
size: .
D: .
DNA: TGTGCCAGCAGCCTCAAAACAAACACCGGGGAGCTGTTTTTT
CDR3: CASSLKTNTGELFF

J: TRBJ1-5
V: TRBV5-8
size: .
D: .
DNA: TGTGCCAGCAGCCCCAAAACAGGGAAAGTCGGCAATCAGCCCCAGCATTTT
CDR3: CASSPKTGKVGNQPQHF

J: TRBJ2-7
V: TRBV5-1
size: .
D: .
DNA: TGCGCCAGCAGTTATTTCAAGAACGGGGGCGGGAGTGTCTACGAGCAGTACTTC
CDR3: CASSYFKNGGGSVYEQYF

J: TRBJ1-5
V: TRBV6-5
size: .
D: TRBD1
DNA: TGTGCCAGCAGTTACGACAGGGAGGATCAGCCCCAGCATTTT
CDR3: CASSYDREDQPQHF

J: TRBJ2-7
V: TRBV19
size: .
D: TRBD2
DNA: TGTGCCAGTAGTCCCTGGAGCGGGGAGTACGAGCAGTACTTC
CDR3: CASSPWSGEYEQYF

J: TRBJ1-1
V: TRBV4-3
size: once
D: TRBD1
DNA: TGCGCCAGCAGCCCCGGGACAGGAGCTTGGAGCACTGAAGCTTTCTTT
CDR3: CASSPGTGAWSTEAFF

J: TRBJ2-7
V: TRBV6-5
size: .
D: .
DNA: TGTGCCAGCAGTTACTCGAGTAGCCCCGAGCAGTACTTC
CDR3: CASSYSSSPEQYF

J: TRBJ2-3
V: TRBV13
size: .
D: TRBD1
DNA: TGTGCCAGCAGCTTAGGGAACGCGGACAGGGACCATTTTGGAGATACGCAGTATTTT
CDR3: CASSLGNADRDHFGDTQYF

J: TRBJ2-6
V: TRBV6-5
size: .
D: .
DNA: TGTGCCAGCAGTTACCCGGGGGCCTCTGGGGCCAACGTCCTGACTTTC
CDR3: CASSYPGASGANVLTF

J: TRBJ2-5
V: TRBV16
size: .
D: TRBD2
DNA: TGTGCCAGCAAGGCCACTAGCGGGACGGAGACCCAGTACTTC
CDR3: CASKATSGTETQYF

J: TRBJ2-7
V: TRBV6-5
size: .
D: TRBD2
DNA: TGTGCCAGCAGTTACTCGGCGGGAGTGGGGAACGAGCAGTACTTC
CDR3: CASSYSAGVGNEQYF

J: TRBJ2-7
V: TRBV13
size: .
D: .
DNA: TGTGCCAGCAGCCCAGGGTCCTACGAGCAGTACTTC
CDR3: CASSPGSYEQYF

J: TRBJ2-7
V: TRBV7-3
size: .
D: TRBD2
DNA: TGTGCCAGCAGCCTCAGCGGGGACTCCTACGAGCAGTACTTC
CDR3: CASSLSGDSYEQYF

J: TRBJ2-4
V: TRBV5-8
size: .
D: TRBD1
DNA: TGTGCCAGCAGTCTCCCTCCCCCGGGACAGGAGATAGCCAAAAACATTCAGTACTTC
CDR3: CASSLPPPGQEIAKNIQYF

J: TRBJ2-3
V: TRBV6-4
size: .
D: .
DNA: TGTGCCAGCAGGACAAGGGGTCAGCAAACAGATACGCAGTATTTT
CDR3: CASRTRGQQTDTQYF

J: TRBJ1-5
V: TRBV5-8
size: once
D: TRBD1
DNA: TGTGCCAGCAGCCAATCCGGGACAGGGGGGGATCAGCCCCAGCATTTT
CDR3: CASSQSGTGGDQPQHF

J: TRBJ2-7
V: TRBV5-1
size: .
D: .
DNA: TGCGCCAGCGCTAACAGGGTTCACGAGCAGTACTTC
CDR3: CASANRVHEQYF

J: TRBJ2-3
V: TRBV28
size: .
D: TRBD2
DNA: TGTGCCAGCAGTTTCCCCGGCGAGCGGGAACTTAAAAAAACGCAGTATTTT
CDR3: CASSFPGERELKKTQYF

J: TRBJ2-3
V: TRBV7-2
size: .
D: TRBD2
DNA: TGTGCCAGCAGCTTACTCCCGTGGACTAGCTGGGATACGCAGTATTTT
CDR3: CASSLLPWTSWDTQYF

J: TRBJ2-7
V: TRBV27
size: .
D: TRBD2
DNA: TGTGCCAGCAGGTTAGCGGGAGGAGGTTCCTACGAGCAGTACTTC
CDR3: CASRLAGGGSYEQYF

J: TRBJ1-5
V: TRBV28
size: few
D: .
DNA: TGTGCCAGCATTTCGGACGGTAGCAATCAGCCCCAGCATTTT
CDR3: CASISDGSNQPQHF

J: TRBJ2-5
V: TRBV4-3
size: .
D: .
DNA: TGCGCCAGCAGCCAAGACGACAACCTCCAAGAGACCCAGTACTTC
CDR3: CASSQDDNLQETQYF

J: TRBJ1-5
V: TRBV10-3
size: .
D: TRBD1
DNA: TGTGCCATCAGTGTGGGACAGCACAATCAGCCCCAGCATTTT
CDR3: CAISVGQHNQPQHF

J: TRBJ2-1
V: TRBV4-1
size: .
D: .
DNA: TGCGCCAGCAGCCAAGATTATCGGGGGTATGAGCAGTTCTTC
CDR3: CASSQDYRGYEQFF

J: TRBJ2-1
V: TRBV27
size: .
D: TRBD1
DNA: TGTGCCAGCAGTTTACCAAGAGGGACAGGGGTGAAAGATGAGCAGTTCTTC
CDR3: CASSLPRGTGVKDEQFF

J: TRBJ2-1
V: TRBV27
size: .
D: TRBD2
DNA: TGTGCCAGCAGTCTATATTGGACTAGCGGATACGTCAATGAGCAGTTCTTC
CDR3: CASSLYWTSGYVNEQFF

J: TRBJ2-5
V: TRBV4-3
size: .
D: .
DNA: TGCGCCAGCAGCCAAGATCAGGTGGGCCAAGAGACCCAGTACTTC
CDR3: CASSQDQVGQETQYF

J: TRBJ2-7
V: TRBV2
size: .
D: .
DNA: TGTGCCAGCTATGTTTCCGAGGGCGAGCAGTACTTC
CDR3: CASYVSEGEQYF

J: TRBJ2-2
V: TRBV6-5
size: once
D: .
DNA: TGTGCCAGCAGTTCCAACGATCGGGGAACCGGGGAGCTGTTTTTT
CDR3: CASSSNDRGTGELFF